The subject of this entry is one T cell receptor (beta chain). This sample is drawn from a study of control samples from healthy donors and cancer patients. Assay: immunoSEQ multiplex PCR; the TCRdb copy retains only in-frame clones and omits some. This sample yields around 90,000 clones, of which over 65% are seen a single time; less than 2.5% belongs to the top ten. The source material was blood. The TCR comes from a woman in her forties in good health.

CDR3 loop: CASSYSAGTGEIYEQYF. Written as DNA, the CDR3 is TGTGCCAGCAGTTACTCCGCCGGGACAGGGGAAATCTACGAGCAGTACTTC. The chain has TRBV6-2 or TRBV6-3 and TRBJ2-7; TRBD1 matches at 10 bases. The V and J ends lost 0 bases and 3 bases, in that order; junction bases with no gene match: 8. The germline CDR1 and CDR2 sequences are MNHEY and SVGEGT. The CDR3 covers 17 residues.